This TCR beta chain is drawn from a study of beta chain features in type 1 diabetes. Study-wide points: Any HLA effect on TCRB rearrangement was left unresolved by small sub-analyses.

Investigators reverse transcribed all isolated RNA, so they sequenced expressed TCRB transcripts. The protocol was immunoSEQ multiplex PCR, while the TCRdb copy is restricted to in-frame clones and leaves out a portion. The table includes 310,000 or so clones, around 8% detected once. With regard to this clone: Its antigen is not known.

What was sequenced was central memory CD4+ T cells from blood. The sequence derives from a young woman in good health.

CDR3 in DNA: TGTGCCAGCAGTCAGACAGGCTATGGCTACACCTTC. It is translated as CASSQTGYGYTF. The chain combines TRBV2 with TRBJ1-2; TRBD1 is a possible D gene (6 bases). With 5 bases removed from V and 4 bases from J, the gap between germline ends came to 8 bases. CDR3 length: 12 amino acids. Germline V gives CDR1 SNHLY, CDR2 FYNNEI.